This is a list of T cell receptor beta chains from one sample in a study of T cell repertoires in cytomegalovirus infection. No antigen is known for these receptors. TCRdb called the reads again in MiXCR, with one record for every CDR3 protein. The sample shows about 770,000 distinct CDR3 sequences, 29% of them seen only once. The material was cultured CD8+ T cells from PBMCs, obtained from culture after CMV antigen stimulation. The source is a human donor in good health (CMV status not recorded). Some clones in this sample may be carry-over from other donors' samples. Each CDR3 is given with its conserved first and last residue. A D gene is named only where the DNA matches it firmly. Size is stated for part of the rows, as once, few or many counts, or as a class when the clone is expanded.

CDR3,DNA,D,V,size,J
CASSPVRGVLNQPQHF,TGTGCCAGCAGCCCTGTCCGAGGTGTACTAAATCAGCCCCAGCATTTT,.,TRBV7-8,many,TRBJ1-5
CASPRGGDTQYF,TGTGCCAGCCCGCGGGGGGGAGATACGCAGTATTTT,TRBD2,TRBV2,.,TRBJ2-3
CASSDSPNSPLHF,TGTGCCAGCAGTGACAGCCCCAATTCACCCCTCCACTTT,.,TRBV6-5,.,TRBJ1-6
CASSLAPLGFNIQYF,TGTGCCAGCAGTTTGGCCCCCCTCGGCTTTAACATTCAGTACTTC,.,TRBV27,.,TRBJ2-4
CAQTVNTGELFF,TGTGCTCAAACTGTAAACACCGGGGAGCTGTTTTTT,.,TRBV7-8,.,TRBJ2-2
CASSLPTGKRSNQPQHF,TGTGCCAGTAGCCTTCCGACAGGGAAGCGGAGCAATCAGCCCCAGCATTTT,TRBD1,TRBV19,few,TRBJ1-5
CASSLGLSSTDTQYF,TGTGCCAGCAGTTTGGGACTTTCCAGCACAGATACGCAGTATTTT,.,TRBV5-4,many,TRBJ2-3
CASSYGTGLQTEAFF,TGTGCCAGCAGTTATGGGACAGGGCTTCAAACTGAAGCTTTCTTT,TRBD1,TRBV6-1,many,TRBJ1-1
CASSPRGFSDTQYF,TGTGCCAGCAGCCCCCGGGGATTTTCAGATACGCAGTATTTT,.,TRBV7-3,.,TRBJ2-3
CASSLHSPAEADTQYF,TGTGCCAGCAGCTTACACTCCCCTGCTGAGGCGGATACGCAGTATTTT,.,TRBV11-3,.,TRBJ2-3
CASSYAMGAYTEAFF,TGTGCCAGCAGTTACGCAATGGGGGCTTACACTGAAGCTTTCTTT,.,TRBV6-2/TRBV6-3,.,TRBJ1-1
CASSTTVSGNTIYF,TGTGCCAGCAGTACGACAGTCTCTGGAAACACCATATATTTT,.,TRBV7-2,many,TRBJ1-3
CAISVWESGSPLHF,TGTGCCATCAGTGTGTGGGAATCTGGGTCACCCCTCCACTTT,.,TRBV10-3,many,TRBJ1-6
CASSQEGPGELFF,TGCGCCAGCAGCCAAGAAGGGCCCGGGGAGCTGTTTTTT,.,TRBV4-1,.,TRBJ2-2
CASSETGGTQETQYF,TGTGCCAGCAGTGAAACCGGGGGAACCCAAGAGACCCAGTACTTC,.,TRBV6-1,.,TRBJ2-5
CASHGGENYEQYF,TGTGCCAGTCACGGGGGCGAAAACTACGAGCAGTACTTC,.,TRBV19,.,TRBJ2-7
CASGLAPPGEADTQYF,TGTGCTAGTGGTTTGGCCCCCCCGGGGGAGGCAGATACGCAGTATTTT,.,TRBV12-5,.,TRBJ2-3
CASSLYDGGASSEQFF,TGTGCCAGCAGCTTATATGACGGGGGGGCCAGTAGCGAGCAGTTCTTC,TRBD2,TRBV7-2,many,TRBJ2-1
CAIKGQNNSPLHF,TGTGCCATCAAGGGACAGAATAATTCACCCCTCCACTTT,TRBD1,TRBV10-3,.,TRBJ1-6
CASSLNRVRHGYTF,TGTGCCAGCAGCTTAAACAGGGTTAGACATGGCTACACCTTC,.,TRBV7-9,.,TRBJ1-2
CASSQSAWGTGYTF,TGTGCCAGCAGTCAAAGCGCATGGGGTACTGGCTACACCTTC,.,TRBV12-3/TRBV12-4,few,TRBJ1-2
CASRTGTGTWYEQYF,TGTGCCAGCAGGACCGGGACAGGGACCTGGTACGAGCAGTACTTC,TRBD1,TRBV28,.,TRBJ2-7
CASSHTSGGADEQFF,TGCGCCAGCAGCCATACTAGCGGGGGGGCGGATGAGCAGTTCTTC,TRBD2,TRBV5-1,few,TRBJ2-1
CASSSRGASGNTIYF,TGTGCCAGCAGTTCACGGGGGGCCTCTGGAAACACCATATATTTT,.,TRBV6-5,few,TRBJ1-3
CASSLDMSQANYGYTF,TGTGCCAGCAGCTTAGATATGTCCCAAGCTAACTATGGCTACACCTTC,.,TRBV11-3,.,TRBJ1-2
CASSVTGDEQFF,TGTGCCAGCAGCGTGACAGGGGATGAGCAGTTCTTC,TRBD1,TRBV5-4,few,TRBJ2-1
CASSYMDRAREQYF,TGTGCCAGCAGTTACATGGACAGGGCCCGCGAGCAGTACTTC,TRBD1,TRBV6-5,.,TRBJ2-7
CAISLGGRHTDTQYF,TGTGCCATCAGCCTCGGGGGGAGGCACACAGATACGCAGTATTTT,TRBD2,TRBV10-3,.,TRBJ2-3
CASIQGRDGTDTQYF,TGTGCCAGCATTCAGGGCAGGGATGGGACAGATACGCAGTATTTT,.,TRBV2,few,TRBJ2-3
CASSLGEGVTEAFF,TGTGCCAGCAGTTTAGGGGAGGGGGTAACTGAAGCTTTCTTT,.,TRBV12-3/TRBV12-4,many,TRBJ1-1
CASSSGTGGPTSLYGYTF,TGTGCCAGCAGTTCCGGGACAGGGGGCCCTACCAGCCTCTATGGCTACACCTTC,TRBD1,TRBV6-5,.,TRBJ1-2
CTSSYLGQLNTGELFF,TGTACCAGCAGTTACTTGGGACAGCTGAACACCGGGGAGCTGTTTTTT,TRBD1,TRBV6-5,.,TRBJ2-2
CASSGVWGEAFF,TGTGCCAGCAGCGGGGTCTGGGGTGAAGCTTTCTTT,.,TRBV2,few,TRBJ1-1
CASSFQGPGELFF,TGTGCCAGCAGTTTTCAGGGACCCGGGGAGCTGTTTTTT,.,TRBV6-1,.,TRBJ2-2
CASSEDRGNSPLHF,TGTGCCAGCAGCGAGGACAGGGGAAATTCACCCCTCCACTTT,TRBD1,TRBV6-1,.,TRBJ1-6
CSAHMGQGSSYNSPLHF,TGCAGTGCACACATGGGGCAGGGAAGCTCCTATAATTCACCCCTCCACTTT,.,TRBV20-1,few,TRBJ1-6
CASSELPSSYNEQFF,TGTGCCAGCAGTGAACTTCCAAGCTCCTACAATGAGCAGTTCTTC,.,TRBV2,.,TRBJ2-1
CASRKGVNTEAFF,TGTGCCAGCAGGAAAGGGGTGAACACTGAAGCTTTCTTT,.,TRBV6-6,few,TRBJ1-1
CASSRSLYNEQFF,TGTGCCAGCAGTCGGTCACTTTACAATGAGCAGTTCTTC,.,TRBV12-3/TRBV12-4,many,TRBJ2-1
CATAARSTDTQYF,TGTGCCACCGCGGCGAGAAGCACAGATACGCAGTATTTT,.,TRBV24-1,few,TRBJ2-3
CSVEGLAGEAYNEQFF,TGCAGCGTTGAAGGGCTAGCGGGGGAGGCCTACAATGAGCAGTTCTTC,TRBD2,TRBV29-1,.,TRBJ2-1
CASSLGVGRSSYNEQFF,TGTGCCAGCAGCTTAGGAGTCGGTCGAAGCTCCTACAATGAGCAGTTCTTC,.,TRBV7-8,many,TRBJ2-1
CASSFWPDRGSTIYF,TGTGCCAGCAGTTTCTGGCCGGACAGGGGATCCACCATATATTTT,TRBD1,TRBV12-3/TRBV12-4,.,TRBJ1-3
CASSEFRLGGDRFF,TGTGCCAGCAGTGAATTCCGCCTTGGGGGTGATAGGTTCTTC,.,TRBV6-1,.,TRBJ2-1
CANKPSGNTIYF,TGTGCCAACAAACCCTCTGGAAACACCATATATTTT,.,TRBV7-6,.,TRBJ1-3
CASSLAVGGYYNEQFF,TGTGCCAGCAGCTTAGCGGTCGGGGGTTACTACAATGAGCAGTTCTTC,.,TRBV7-2,many,TRBJ2-1
CASSRAGTGVTEAFF,TGTGCCAGCAGTCGAGCCGGGACAGGGGTCACTGAAGCTTTCTTT,TRBD1,TRBV27,few,TRBJ1-1
CSVGTGGRATYEQYF,TGCAGCGTTGGAACCGGTGGAAGGGCCACCTACGAGCAGTACTTC,.,TRBV29-1,.,TRBJ2-7
CASSLPGSGEYEKLFF,TGTGCCAGCAGCTTACCGGGTTCGGGGGAATATGAAAAACTGTTTTTT,.,TRBV7-6,few,TRBJ1-4
CASSLFPGMNTEAFF,TGTGCCAGCAGTTTATTTCCCGGGATGAACACTGAAGCTTTCTTT,.,TRBV27,.,TRBJ1-1
CASSYFGGNVLDEQFF,TGTGCCAGCAGTTACTTCGGAGGGAACGTTTTGGATGAGCAGTTCTTC,.,TRBV6-2/TRBV6-3,.,TRBJ2-1
CASSLDPPPGGTQYF,TGTGCCAGCAGCTTAGATCCTCCCCCAGGCGGGACCCAGTACTTC,.,TRBV7-9,few,TRBJ2-5
CASSLTAAGADTQYF,TGTGCCAGCAGCTTAACGGCCGCCGGAGCAGATACGCAGTATTTT,.,TRBV7-3,few,TRBJ2-3
CAIPTTGTLHTF,TGTGCCATCCCAACTACAGGTACCCTCCACACCTTC,.,TRBV2,few,TRBJ1-2
CSVTHWDSDGF,TGCAGCGTGACTCACTGGGACAGCGACGGGTTC,TRBD1,TRBV29-1,.,TRBJ1-2